This T cell receptor beta chain was identified during a study of T cell responses to AZD1222 COVID-19 vaccine. Points from the study as a whole: No day 14 peak samples; only post-peak repertoires were characterized.

As concerns this clone: The antigen remains unidentified.

The protocol was immunoSEQ multiplex PCR, while the TCRdb copy is restricted to in-frame clones and leaves out a portion. The table has approximately 50,000 clones, 86% seen once. The CDR3 is made up of 16 amino acids. V lost 1 base and J lost 2, with 13 bases in between. Looked up from germline, CDR1 is SGHNT and CDR2 is YENEEA. The sequence derives from an adult who received the AZD1222 COVID-19 vaccine. Sequencing used peripheral blood, obtained 28 days after the second AZD1222 dose. The rearrangement joins TRBV11-3 to TRBJ2-3, with D perhaps matching TRBD2 (7 bases). The CDR3 is CASSLGGGGPTDTQYF. CDR3 in DNA: TGTGCCAGCAGCTTAGGTGGCGGGGGCCCCACAGATACGCAGTATTTT.